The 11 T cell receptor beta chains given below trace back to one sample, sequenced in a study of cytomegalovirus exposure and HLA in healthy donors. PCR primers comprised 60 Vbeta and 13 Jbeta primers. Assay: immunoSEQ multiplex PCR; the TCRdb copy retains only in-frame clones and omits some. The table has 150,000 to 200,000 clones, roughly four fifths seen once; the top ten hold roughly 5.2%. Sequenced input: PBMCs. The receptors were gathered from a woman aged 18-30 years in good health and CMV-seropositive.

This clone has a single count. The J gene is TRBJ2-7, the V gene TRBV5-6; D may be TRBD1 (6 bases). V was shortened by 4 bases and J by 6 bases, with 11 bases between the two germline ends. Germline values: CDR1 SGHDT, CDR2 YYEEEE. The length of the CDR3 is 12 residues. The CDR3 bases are TGTGCCAGCAGCCAAGGGACATCCGAGCAGTACTTC. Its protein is CASSQGTSEQYF. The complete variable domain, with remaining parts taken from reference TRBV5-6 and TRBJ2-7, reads DAGVTQSPTHLIKTRGQQVTLRCSPKSGHDTVSWYQQALGQGPQFIFQYYEEEERQRGNFPDRFSGHQFPNYSSELNVNALLLGDSALYLCASSQGTSEQYFGPGTRLTVT.

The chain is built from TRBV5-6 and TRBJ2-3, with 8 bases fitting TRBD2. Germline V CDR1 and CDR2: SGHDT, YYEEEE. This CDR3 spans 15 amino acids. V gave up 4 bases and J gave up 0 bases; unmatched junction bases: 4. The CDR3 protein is CASSPTGGSTDTQYF. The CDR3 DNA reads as TGTGCCAGCAGCCCCACGGGGGGGAGCACAGATACGCAGTATTTT.

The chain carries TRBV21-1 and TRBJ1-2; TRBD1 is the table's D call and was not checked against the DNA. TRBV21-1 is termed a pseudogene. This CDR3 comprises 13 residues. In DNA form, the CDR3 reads TGTGCCAGGACACATTCAGGGGGCTATGGCTACACCTTC. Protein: CARTHSGGYGYTF.

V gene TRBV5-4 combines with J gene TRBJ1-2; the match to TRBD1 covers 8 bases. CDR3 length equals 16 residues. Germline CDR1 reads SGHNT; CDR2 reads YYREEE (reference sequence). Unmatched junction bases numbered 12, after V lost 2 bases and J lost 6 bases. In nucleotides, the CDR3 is TGTGCCAGCAGCTTAGGACAGGGAGTAAGTCTGGATGGCTACACCTTC. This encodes CASSLGQGVSLDGYTF.

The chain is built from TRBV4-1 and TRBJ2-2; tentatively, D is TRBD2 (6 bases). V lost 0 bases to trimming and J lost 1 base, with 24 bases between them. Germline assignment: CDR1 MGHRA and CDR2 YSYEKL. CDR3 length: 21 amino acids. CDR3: CASSQDWTQLGRDRNTGELFF. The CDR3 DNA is TGCGCCAGCAGCCAAGATTGGACGCAACTCGGGAGAGACAGGAACACCGGGGAGCTGTTTTTT.

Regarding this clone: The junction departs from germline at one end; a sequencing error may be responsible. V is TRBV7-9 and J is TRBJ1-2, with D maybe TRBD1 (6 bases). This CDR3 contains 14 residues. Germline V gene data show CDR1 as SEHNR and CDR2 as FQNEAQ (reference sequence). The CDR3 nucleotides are TGTTCCAGCAGCTTAGCAGGGGCAGTGGGTGGCTACACCTTC. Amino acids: CSSSLAGAVGGYTF.

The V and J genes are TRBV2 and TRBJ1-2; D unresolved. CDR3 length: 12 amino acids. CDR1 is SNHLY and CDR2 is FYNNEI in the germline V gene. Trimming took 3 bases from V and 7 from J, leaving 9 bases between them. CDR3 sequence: CASSDVPSGYTF. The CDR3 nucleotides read TGTGCCAGCAGTGACGTCCCCTCTGGCTACACCTTC.

The CDR3 nucleotides are TGTGCCAGCAGGGATTACAGTGACTATGGCTACACCTTC. Its protein product is CASRDYSDYGYTF. The V call is TRBV27, the J call TRBJ1-2; the D is unclear. With 6 bases removed from V and 3 bases from J, the gap between germline ends came to 11 bases. Germline values: CDR1 MNHEY, CDR2 SMNVEV (reference sequence). The CDR3 loop spans 13 amino acids.

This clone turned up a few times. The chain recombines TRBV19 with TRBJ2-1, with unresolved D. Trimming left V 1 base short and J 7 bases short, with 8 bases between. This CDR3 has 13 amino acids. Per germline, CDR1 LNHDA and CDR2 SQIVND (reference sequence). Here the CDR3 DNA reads TGTGCCAGTAGTATAGGGCAGTCTAATGAGCAGTTCTTC. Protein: CASSIGQSNEQFF.

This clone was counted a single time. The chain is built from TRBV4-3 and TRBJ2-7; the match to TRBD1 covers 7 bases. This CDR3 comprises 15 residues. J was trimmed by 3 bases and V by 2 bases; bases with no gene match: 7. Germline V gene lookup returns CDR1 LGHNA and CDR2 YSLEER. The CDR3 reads CASSQQRTGDYEQYF. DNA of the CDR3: TGCGCCAGCAGCCAACAAAGGACAGGAGACTACGAGCAGTACTTC.

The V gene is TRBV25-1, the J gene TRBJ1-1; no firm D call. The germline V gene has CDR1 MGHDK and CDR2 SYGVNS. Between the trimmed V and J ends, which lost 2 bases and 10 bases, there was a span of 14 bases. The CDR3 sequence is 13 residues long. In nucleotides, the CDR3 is TGTGCCAGCAGTGAAGGGGTTCTTGGAGGAGCTTTCTTT. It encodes CASSEGVLGGAFF.